This entry features one TCR beta chain sequence. As to time point: patch test 1, 2 weeks after DPC sensitization. Stated treatment: therapeutic diphenylcyclopropenone sensitization with weekly scalp DPC. The authors extracted total RNA from unfractionated whole blood. TCRdb reprocessed the RACE reads via MiXCR and lists one record per CDR3 protein. This table has roughly 98,000 distinct CDR3 sequences, 9.5% to 15% appearing once. This sample was taken from a study of human T cells and chemical hapten exposure. CDR3 length: 11 residues. V lost 6 bases to trimming and J lost 11 bases, with 14 bases between them. The germline CDR1 and CDR2 sequences are MDHEN and SYDVKM.

The receptor was isolated from a woman in her thirties or forties with alopecia areata. Some clones in this sample may be carry-over from other donors' samples. The chain carries TRBV28 and TRBJ2-7; D is perhaps TRBD1 (6 bases). Source: whole blood, taken in connection with sensitization to the hapten diphenylcyclopropenone (DPC). In DNA form, the CDR3 reads TGTGCCAGCAGCACTGGGACAAGGGAGTACTTC. Translation: CASSTGTREYF.